This entry concerns a single TCR beta chain. The target antigen is unknown. These data belong to a study of CD8 T cells in Susac syndrome. Study at large: Sequenced Susac syndrome patients included more than 5 with active disease and under ten who were in remission.

Looked up from germline, CDR1 is KGHSH and CDR2 is LQKENI. The V end was cut by 3 bases, the J end by 0 bases, with 15 bases between. This CDR3 contains 16 residues. Points from the study as a whole: Clonal expansion of Susac CD8+ cells peaked in TEMRA cells, and it also peaked in active patients.

An input of roughly 0.5 to 1 ug of RNA was subjected to reverse transcription using random hexamers. MiXCR, applied by TCRdb to the immunoSEQ multiplex PCR reads, yields one record per CDR3 protein. The sample contains approximately 57,000 distinct CDR3 sequences, around 95% of which appear only once. Patients with Susac syndrome fulfilled recently defined diagnostic criteria for definite or probable disease. The J gene is TRBJ2-7, the V gene TRBV18; D may be TRBD2 (5 bases). The TCR comes from a human donor with Susac syndrome. Sequencing was performed on CD8+ T cells from PBMCs. CDR3 DNA sequence: TGTGCCAGCTCACCGGAGGCAGGACTGTCCTCCTACGAGCAGTACTTC. Translation gives CASSPEAGLSSYEQYF.